These 14 T cell receptor beta chains share one sample of origin, sequenced in a study of blood T cell repertoires in COVID-19. The assay was immunoSEQ multiplex PCR, and TCRdb's table has in-frame clones only and misses some. The sample records about 240,000 clones, around 83% being singletons. What was sequenced was peripheral blood. The receptor source for this set is a woman of 80 years or more with acute or convalescent COVID-19.

The chain has TRBV3-1 (or the pseudogene TRBV3-2) and TRBJ1-2; no clear D gene. This CDR3 contains 15 residues. CDR1 is LGHDT and CDR2 is YNNKEL in the germline V gene (reference sequence). Trimming removed 3 bases at V and 5 bases at J, with 16 bases between. CDR3 nucleotides: TGTGCCAGCAGCCAGGGCCGCGCCCCCCTTTATGGCTACACCTTC. Amino acid sequence: CASSQGRAPLYGYTF.

The rearrangement links TRBV3-1 (or the pseudogene TRBV3-2) to TRBJ1-1; D gene ambiguous. V gave up 0 bases and J gave up 0 bases, with 5 bases separating them. The CDR3 length is 14 residues. The germline V gene encodes CDR1 LGHDT and CDR2 YNNKEL (reference sequence). In DNA, the CDR3 is TGTGCCAGCAGCCAAGATCAGGTGAACACTGAAGCTTTCTTT. Protein: CASSQDQVNTEAFF.

This rearrangement joins TRBV5-1 to TRBJ1-4; TRBD1 matches 9 bases. Germline assignment: CDR1 SGHRS and CDR2 YFSETQ. V lost 4 bases and J lost 7; bases outside the gene matches: 8. The CDR3 length is 15 residues. The CDR3 region has the DNA TGCGCCAGCAGCCTATCGGGACAGGGTGTTGAAAAACTGTTTTTT. Translated: CASSLSGQGVEKLFF.

The CDR3 DNA sequence: TGTGCCAGCAGGGGTGGGACAGTAGCCAAAAACATTCAGTACTTC. This encodes CASRGGTVAKNIQYF. This chain connects TRBV6-5 to TRBJ2-4; 7 bases map to TRBD1. This CDR3 contains 15 residues. Germline CDR1 and CDR2: MNHEY and SVGAGI. The J segment lost 0 bases and the V segment lost 6 bases, leaving 5 bases of the junction unmatched.

This clone was found a few times. V is TRBV12-3 or TRBV12-4 and J is TRBJ1-5, with 11 bases lining up with TRBD1. This CDR3 has 13 residues. Trimming took 11 bases from V and 6 from J; bases not matched to a gene: 6. The CDR3 loop is CAGSGQGGQPQHF. The CDR3 nucleotides are TGTGCCGGATCGGGACAGGGGGGTCAGCCCCAGCATTTT.

The chain recombines TRBV10-3 with TRBJ2-3; D is perhaps TRBD1 (6 bases). The CDR3 runs 15 residues. V shed 4 bases and J shed 0 bases, with 11 bases lying between them. Germline CDR1 reads ENHRY; CDR2 reads SYGVKD. The CDR3 is CAISGDNPSTDTQYF. CDR3 DNA sequence: TGTGCCATCAGTGGGGACAACCCTAGCACAGATACGCAGTATTTT.

J is TRBJ1-5 and V is TRBV5-1, with 9 positions matching TRBD1. In germline, CDR1 is SGHRS, CDR2 YFSETQ. V was pared by 4 bases and J by 7 bases, with 6 bases of the junction left unmatched. This CDR3 has 14 residues. CDR3 DNA: TGCGCCAGCAGCCCGGACAGGGGTAGACAGCCCCAGCATTTT. Protein product: CASSPDRGRQPQHF. The entire variable domain, with the rest obtained from reference TRBV5-1 and TRBJ1-5, is as follows: KAGVTQTPRYLIKTRGQQVTLSCSPISGHRSVSWYQQTPGQGLQFLFEYFSETQRNKGNFPGRFSGRQFSNSRSEMNVSTLELGDSALYLCASSPDRGRQPQHFGDGTRLSIL.

V is TRBV6-5 and J is TRBJ1-4; no definite D call. Germline lookup yields CDR1 MNHEY and CDR2 SVGAGI. V lost 3 bases, J lost 9 bases, and 14 bases lay in between. This CDR3 has 14 residues. The CDR3 sequence is CASSYRRVGKKLFF. CDR3 coding DNA: TGTGCCAGCAGTTATCGAAGGGTCGGGAAAAAACTGTTTTTT.

The chain carries TRBV3-1 (or the pseudogene TRBV3-2) and TRBJ1-2; D might be TRBD1 (5 bases). Trimming took off 0 bases at V and 1 base at J, with 12 bases between the two ends. CDR3 length: 16 residues. Germline loops: CDR1 LGHDT, CDR2 YNNKEL (reference sequence). CDR3 sequence (DNA): TGTGCCAGCAGCCAAGATAAGACAGTCAATAACTATGGCTACACCTTC. It codes for CASSQDKTVNNYGYTF.

This clone was seen only a few times. The chain combines TRBV6-1 with TRBJ1-2, with a weak D call TRBD1 (6 bases). V shed 3 bases and J shed 4 bases, with 15 bases lying between them. The CDR3 consists of 15 residues. Germline CDR1 and CDR2: MNHNS and SASEGT. The CDR3 region is CASSELRTARYGYTF. The DNA of the CDR3 is TGTGCCAGCAGTGAGCTGCGGACAGCCCGCTATGGCTACACCTTC.

The CDR3 here is CASSQPQGAGNTEAFF. DNA for the CDR3: TGTGCCAGTAGTCAGCCACAGGGGGCTGGGAACACTGAAGCTTTCTTT. The rearrangement uses TRBV19 and TRBJ1-1; 9 positions agree with TRBD1. The junction had 8 bases not matched to a gene; V was cut back by 5 bases and J by 1 base. Germline CDR1 reads LNHDA; CDR2 reads SQIVND (reference sequence). The CDR3 has 16 residues.

The chain recombines TRBV10-2 with TRBJ2-2; TRBD2 matches at 15 bases. The V gene's germline CDR1 is WSHSY and CDR2 SAAADI. The V and J ends lost 3 bases and 2 bases, in that order; junction bases with no gene match: 7. The CDR3 loop spans 19 amino acids. CDR3 bases: TGCGCCAGCAGTGAATTCTGGACTAGCGGGGGGGCTAACACCGGGGAGCTGTTTTTT. It specifies CASSEFWTSGGANTGELFF.

The chain has TRBV3-1 (or the pseudogene TRBV3-2) and TRBJ2-3, with 8 bases matching TRBD1. The CDR3 loop spans 14 amino acids. Germline V gives CDR1 LGHDT, CDR2 YNNKEL (reference sequence). Trimming took 4 bases from V and 5 from J; bases not matched to a gene: 5. The CDR3 loop is CASSLQGAGDTQYF. In nucleotides, the CDR3 is TGTGCCAGCAGCCTCCAGGGGGCGGGAGATACGCAGTATTTT.

This sequence joins TRBV29-1 and TRBJ1-2; 7 nucleotides line up with TRBD1. Losses at the gene ends were 5 bases for V and 4 bases for J; bases not matched to a gene: 10. The CDR3 length is 14 residues. Germline V gene sequence: CDR1 SQVTM, CDR2 ANQGSEA. The CDR3 here is CSVPTKGASYGYTF. The CDR3 coding sequence is TGCAGCGTTCCCACAAAGGGGGCCTCCTATGGCTACACCTTC.